This T cell receptor (beta chain) was recovered during a study of cytomegalovirus exposure and HLA in healthy donors. PCR employed 60 Vbeta and 13 Jbeta primers. Repertoires were generated with immunoSEQ multiplex PCR, while TCRdb's copy carries only in-frame clones and drops some. The sample lists roughly 140,000 clones, 85% occurring once. Study conclusions and caveats: An analysis that was carried out later associated fewer than 20,000 TCR beta sequences with HLA alleles at 0.05 false discovery rate. The Asian-associated ancestry cluster reportedly had fewer N-insertions than the roughly 720-donor mean in a later analysis. Most TCR sequences were rare, but some public TCRs occurred in many donors. Among the sequence variants, a highly shared cluster was likely an artifact of sequencing.

Concerning this clone itself: Antigen specificity is unknown.

The origin of this receptor is a woman aged 18-29 years in good health and CMV-seronegative. The sample comprised PBMCs.

The CDR3 DNA follows: TGCGCCAGCAGCCAAGACCGGGAAGCCTATGGCTACACCTTC. Protein: CASSQDREAYGYTF. The chain combines TRBV4-3 with TRBJ1-2; unclear D gene. The CDR3 extends over 14 amino acids. CDR1 LGHNA and CDR2 YSLEER come from the germline V gene. V was shortened by 0 bases and J by 4 bases, with 9 bases between the two germline ends.